This T cell receptor beta chain was retrieved from a study of monozygotic twins with inflammatory bowel disease. The CDR3 spans 17 residues. Germline loops: CDR1 SQVTM, CDR2 ANQGSEA. TCRdb reprocessed the 5' RACE reads; each CDR3 protein has one entry and no DNA is given. Its table lists fewer than 110,000 distinct CDR3 sequences. The chain uses TRBV29-1 and TRBJ2-6; TCRdb calls TRBD1, which cannot be checked without DNA. This sequence was found in a human donor with ulcerative colitis or Crohn's disease, or a healthy co-twin of an affected twin (not recorded which). The sequenced material came from blood. The CDR3: CSAPNQDRYSGANVLTF. Based on the CDR3 plus reference TRBV29-1 and TRBJ2-6, the full variable domain is SAVISQKPSRDICQRGTSLTIQCQVDSQVTMMFWYRQQPGQSLTLIATANQGSEATYESGFVIDKFPISRPNLTFSTLTVSNMSPEDSSIYLCSAPNQDRYSGANVLTFGAGSRLTVL.